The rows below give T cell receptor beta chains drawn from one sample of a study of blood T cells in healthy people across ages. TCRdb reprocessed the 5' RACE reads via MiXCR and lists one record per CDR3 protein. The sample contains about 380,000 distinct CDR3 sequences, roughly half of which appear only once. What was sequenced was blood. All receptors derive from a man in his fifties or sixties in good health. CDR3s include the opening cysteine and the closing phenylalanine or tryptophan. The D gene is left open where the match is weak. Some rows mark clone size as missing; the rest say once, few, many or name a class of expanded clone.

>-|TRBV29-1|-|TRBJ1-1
TGCAGCGTGGACAGTATGAACACTGAAGCTTTCTTT
CSVDSMNTEAFF
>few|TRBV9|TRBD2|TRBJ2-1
TGTGCCAGCAGCGTAGTGGGCGGGAGCACCTACAATGAGCAGTTCTTC
CASSVVGGSTYNEQFF
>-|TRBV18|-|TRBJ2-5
TGTGCCAGCTCCATACCCCAAGAGACCCAGTACTTC
CASSIPQETQYF
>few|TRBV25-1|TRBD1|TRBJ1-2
TGTGCCAGCAGTGGCCGGACAGGAAACTATGGCTACACCTTC
CASSGRTGNYGYTF
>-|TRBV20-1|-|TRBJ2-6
TGCAGTGCCCGGTCTGGGGCCAACGTCCTGACTTTC
CSARSGANVLTF
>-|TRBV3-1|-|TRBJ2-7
TGTGCCAGCAGAAGCGCCTCCTACGAGCAGTACTTC
CASRSASYEQYF
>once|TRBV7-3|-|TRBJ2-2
TGTGCCAGCAGTCAAGGGGGGAACACCGGGGAGCTGTTTTTT
CASSQGGNTGELFF
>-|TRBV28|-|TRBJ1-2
TGTGCCAGCAGCCGTGGAAACAACTATGGCTACACCTTC
CASSRGNNYGYTF
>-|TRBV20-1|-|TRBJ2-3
TGCAGTGCTAGCGGGGTTGGCACAGATACGCAGTATTTT
CSASGVGTDTQYF
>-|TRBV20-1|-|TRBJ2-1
TGCAGTGCCCGGGAACTAGGATCCCAAAGCTCCTACAATGAGCAGTTCTTC
CSARELGSQSSYNEQFF
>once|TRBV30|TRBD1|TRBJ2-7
TGTGCCTGGACGATGGGACAGGGTGACCAGTACTTC
CAWTMGQGDQYF
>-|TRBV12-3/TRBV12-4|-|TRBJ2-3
TGTGCCAGCATTGGCGGAGTGACAGCAGATACGCAGTATTTT
CASIGGVTADTQYF
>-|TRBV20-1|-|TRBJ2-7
TGCAGTGCTAGAGGGACTACCCCCTACGAGCAGTACTTC
CSARGTTPYEQYF
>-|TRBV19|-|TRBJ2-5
TGTGCCAGTGGAAGGGCCTACCAAGAGACCCAGTACTTC
CASGRAYQETQYF
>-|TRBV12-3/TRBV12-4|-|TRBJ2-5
TGTGCCAGCAGCCTTTGGAATTCACAAGGGACCCAGTACTTC
CASSLWNSQGTQYF
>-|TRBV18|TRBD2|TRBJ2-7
TGTGCCAGCTCACCTAGCGGGGAACTAGGCGAGCAGTACTTC
CASSPSGELGEQYF
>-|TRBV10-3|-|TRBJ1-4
TGTGCCACTCAGGAAGGGGGTGAAAAACTGTTTTTT
CATQEGGEKLFF
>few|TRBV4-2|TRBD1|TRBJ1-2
TGTGCCAGCAGCCAAGGGGACAGGGAGAACTATGGCTACACCTTC
CASSQGDRENYGYTF
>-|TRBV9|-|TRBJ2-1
TGTGCCAGCAGTGAGCTCGACTGGGGGGAGCAGTTCTTC
CASSELDWGEQFF
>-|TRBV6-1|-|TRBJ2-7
TGTGCCAGCAGTGGGGGGAAAACGGGCCGCTACGAGCAGTACTTC
CASSGGKTGRYEQYF
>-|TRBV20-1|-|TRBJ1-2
TGCAGTGCTAGGCTCCAGGGGATCAATGGCTACACCTTC
CSARLQGINGYTF
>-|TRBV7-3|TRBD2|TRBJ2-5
TGTGCCAGCAGCCTTGCTGCGGGAGCCCAAAAGACCCAGTACTTC
CASSLAAGAQKTQYF
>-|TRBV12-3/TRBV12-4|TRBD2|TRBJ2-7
TGTGCCAGCACTCTACTAGCGGGAGGGCCCTACGAGCAGTACTTC
CASTLLAGGPYEQYF
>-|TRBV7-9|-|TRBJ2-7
TGTGCCAGCAGCTTAGGGGGTCGCTTGGTATACTACGAGCAGTACTTC
CASSLGGRLVYYEQYF
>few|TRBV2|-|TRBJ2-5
TGTGCCAGCAGTCGGGGTGAGCAGTACTTC
CASSRGEQYF
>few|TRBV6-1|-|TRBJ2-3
TGTGCCAGCAGTGAAGGGAGCCGCACAGATACGCAGTATTTT
CASSEGSRTDTQYF
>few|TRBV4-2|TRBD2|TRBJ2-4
TGTGCCAGCAGCCAAGTTAGCGGGGGGACGGAGCAGTACTTC
CASSQVSGGTEQYF
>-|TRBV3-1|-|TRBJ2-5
TGCGCCAGCAGCCTTAGCCGGCAGAGAGAGACCCAGTACTTC
CASSLSRQRETQYF
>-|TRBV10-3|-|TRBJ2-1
TGTGCCATCGCGAGTGGTGGTGAGCAGTTCTTC
CAIASGGEQFF
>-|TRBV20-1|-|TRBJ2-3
TGCAGTGCTAGACTCCCCCTAGGAAACACAGATACGCAGTATTTT
CSARLPLGNTDTQYF
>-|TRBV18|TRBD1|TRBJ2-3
TGTGCCAGCTCACGGGACAGCCCCCCAGATACGCAGTATTTT
CASSRDSPPDTQYF
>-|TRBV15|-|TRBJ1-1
TGTGCCACCAGCATGATCGTTTCAGAGGCTTTCTTT
CATSMIVSEAFF
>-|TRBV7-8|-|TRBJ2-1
TGTGCCAGCAGCTTAGGGTTTCTGGGGGGCGCCTACAATGAGCAGTTCTTC
CASSLGFLGGAYNEQFF
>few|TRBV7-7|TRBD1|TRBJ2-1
TGTGCTAGCAGCCCAGGGACAGGGGGCAATGAGCAGTTCTTC
CASSPGTGGNEQFF
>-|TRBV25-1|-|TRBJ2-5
TGTGCCAGCAGTATAGAAGAGACCCAGTACTTC
CASSIEETQYF
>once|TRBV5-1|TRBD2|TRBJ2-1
TGCGCCAGCAACTCCGGGACTAGCGGGACCTACCACGAGCAGTTCTTC
CASNSGTSGTYHEQFF
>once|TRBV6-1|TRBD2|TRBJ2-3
TGTGCCAGCAGCCCTTCTGGTAGCGGGGGGGCGACAGATACGCAGTATTTT
CASSPSGSGGATDTQYF
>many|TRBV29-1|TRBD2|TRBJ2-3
TGCAGCGTTGGCGGGAGAGGGGCAGATACGCAGTATTTT
CSVGGRGADTQYF
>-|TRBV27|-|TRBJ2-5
TGTGCCAGCAGTTTAAAGGGCATAGGGTATACAACGGAGACCCAGTACTTC
CASSLKGIGYTTETQYF
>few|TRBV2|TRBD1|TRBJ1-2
TGTGCCAGCACCCCGAGGGGGCAAATAGGTTATGGCTACACCTTC
CASTPRGQIGYGYTF
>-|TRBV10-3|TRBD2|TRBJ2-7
TGTGCCATCAGTGATTTTATCGGAGCTAGCGGACCGTACGAGCAGTACTTC
CAISDFIGASGPYEQYF
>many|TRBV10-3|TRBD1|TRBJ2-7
TGTGCCATCAGACCCGGGACAGGGGGCGGCGAGCAGTACTTC
CAIRPGTGGGEQYF
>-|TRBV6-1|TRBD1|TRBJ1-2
TGTGCCAGCAGTACCCGGACAGGGATCTATGGCTACACCTTC
CASSTRTGIYGYTF
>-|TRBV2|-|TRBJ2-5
TGTGCCAGCAGTGACGAGGGGGGAGGAAAGACCCAGTACTTC
CASSDEGGGKTQYF
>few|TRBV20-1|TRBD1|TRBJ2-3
TGCAGTGCTAGGGGGGGTTACCGGGACAGGGGCGTGGTCGGCACAGATACGCAGTATTTT
CSARGGYRDRGVVGTDTQYF
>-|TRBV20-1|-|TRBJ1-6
TGCAGTGCTACCACCGGGACCCAGAATTCACCGCTCCACTTT
CSATTGTQNSPLHF
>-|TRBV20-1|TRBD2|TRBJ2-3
TGCAGTGCTACAGAGTTCACTAGCGGGAGAGATACGCAGTATTTT
CSATEFTSGRDTQYF
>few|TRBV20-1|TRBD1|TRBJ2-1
TGCAGTGCTCCGGGACAGGGAAGCCATGAGCAGTTCTTC
CSAPGQGSHEQFF
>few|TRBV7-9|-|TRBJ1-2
TGTGCCAGCAGCTCCCCGGGACGCTACTATGGCTACACCTTC
CASSSPGRYYGYTF
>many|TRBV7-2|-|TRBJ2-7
TGTGCCAGCAGCTACCGGGGCTACGAGCAGTACTTC
CASSYRGYEQYF
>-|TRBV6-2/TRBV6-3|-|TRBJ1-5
TGTGCCAGCAGTTATCAGAGGGGCAATCAGCCCCAGCATTTT
CASSYQRGNQPQHF
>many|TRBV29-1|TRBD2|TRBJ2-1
TGCAGCGCCGAACGGACTAGCGCTTACAATGAGCAGTTCTTC
CSAERTSAYNEQFF
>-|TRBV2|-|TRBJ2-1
TGTGCCAGCAGCCGAGACGGCCTTATCAAGTTCTTC
CASSRDGLIKFF
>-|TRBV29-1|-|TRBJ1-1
TGCAGCGTTGCAGGGGCCAGTGAAGCTTTCTTT
CSVAGASEAFF
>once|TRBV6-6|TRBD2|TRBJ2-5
TGTGCCAGCAGACTACACGGGAGGGGAGAGACCCAGTACTTC
CASRLHGRGETQYF
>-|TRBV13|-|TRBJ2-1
TGTGCCAGCAGCTTAGGGGGAGGCCCCTGGGGAAATGAGCAGTTCTTC
CASSLGGGPWGNEQFF
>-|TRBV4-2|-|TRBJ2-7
TGTGCCAGCAGGGGGCAGGGTGCAGACGAGCAGTACTTC
CASRGQGADEQYF
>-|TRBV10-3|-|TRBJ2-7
TGTGCTATCAGTGAGTCGGACTCCTACAATGAGCAGTACTTC
CAISESDSYNEQYF
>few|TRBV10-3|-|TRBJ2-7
TGTGCCATCAGTGCGAGCGCCCCCTACGAGCAGTACTTC
CAISASAPYEQYF